A selection of T cell receptor beta chains follows, all from one sample in a study of response to subunit inactivated influenza vaccine. One entry per CDR3 protein results from TCRdb running MiXCR on the RT-PCR reads. The sample has approximately 290,000 distinct CDR3 sequences, 22% seen once. Sequencing used PBMCs from blood, obtained 21 months after vaccination. Receptors were obtained from a man between 50 and 75 years old who received an inactivated influenza vaccine. Both conserved end residues are part of each CDR3. Each record gives: clone size, D gene, V gene, J gene, CDR3 DNA, CDR3 protein. A D gene is named only where the DNA matches it firmly. A clone size is listed for some rows: how often the clone was seen (once, few, many), or a class if it is expanded.

clone size: few; D gene: TRBD1; V gene: TRBV25-1; J gene: TRBJ2-1; CDR3 DNA: TGTGCCAGCAGCCAAGGTGGTACAGGGGCCTACAATGAGCAGTTCTTC; CDR3 protein: CASSQGGTGAYNEQFF
clone size: few; D gene: -; V gene: TRBV12-3/TRBV12-4; J gene: TRBJ1-3; CDR3 DNA: TGTGCCAGCAGGAGATCTGGAAACACCATATATTTT; CDR3 protein: CASRRSGNTIYF
clone size: -; D gene: TRBD2; V gene: TRBV20-1; J gene: TRBJ2-1; CDR3 DNA: TGCAGTGCTCAGTCCGGGACTAGTCACCAGGATGAGCAGTTCTTC; CDR3 protein: CSAQSGTSHQDEQFF
clone size: -; D gene: -; V gene: TRBV14; J gene: TRBJ2-3; CDR3 DNA: TGTGCCAGCAGCCCGCACACATACAGAGTACGAGATACGCAGTATTTT; CDR3 protein: CASSPHTYRVRDTQYF
clone size: -; D gene: -; V gene: TRBV20-1; J gene: TRBJ1-5; CDR3 DNA: TGCAGTGCTGCCGGGATCTATAGCAATCAGCCCCAGCATTTT; CDR3 protein: CSAAGIYSNQPQHF
clone size: few; D gene: -; V gene: TRBV14; J gene: TRBJ2-1; CDR3 DNA: TGTGCCAGCAGCCAAGGGGATGCCTACAATGAGCAGTTCTTC; CDR3 protein: CASSQGDAYNEQFF
clone size: few; D gene: -; V gene: TRBV24-1; J gene: TRBJ2-5; CDR3 DNA: TGTGCCACCAGTGATTCGGGCAGGGGAAACCAAGAGACCCAGTACTTC; CDR3 protein: CATSDSGRGNQETQYF
clone size: -; D gene: -; V gene: TRBV18; J gene: TRBJ2-5; CDR3 DNA: TGTGCCAGCTCGCTGCCGGGGACCCAGTACTTC; CDR3 protein: CASSLPGTQYF
clone size: -; D gene: -; V gene: TRBV21-1; J gene: TRBJ2-1; CDR3 DNA: TGTGCCAGCAGCACTGGGACAGACCTCATCAATGAGCAGTTCTTC; CDR3 protein: CASSTGTDLINEQFF
clone size: many; D gene: -; V gene: TRBV20-1; J gene: TRBJ1-3; CDR3 DNA: TGCAGTGCTGGCTCGGTCGGGTCTGGAAACACCATATATTTT; CDR3 protein: CSAGSVGSGNTIYF
clone size: few; D gene: TRBD1; V gene: TRBV5-1; J gene: TRBJ1-2; CDR3 DNA: TGCGCCAGCAGCTTCCGGGACAGCCGACTCTATGGCTACACCTTC; CDR3 protein: CASSFRDSRLYGYTF
clone size: -; D gene: -; V gene: TRBV20-1; J gene: TRBJ1-1; CDR3 DNA: TGCAGAGCCACCGATCAGCCCACTGAAGCTTTCTTT; CDR3 protein: CRATDQPTEAFF
clone size: -; D gene: -; V gene: TRBV20-1; J gene: TRBJ2-1; CDR3 DNA: TGCAGTGCTAGAGATCTGACTAGACAACCCAATGAGCAGTTCTTC; CDR3 protein: CSARDLTRQPNEQFF
clone size: few; D gene: -; V gene: TRBV28; J gene: TRBJ2-6; CDR3 DNA: TGTGCAGGTGGTCTCTCTGGGGCCAACGTCCTGACTTTC; CDR3 protein: CAGGLSGANVLTF
clone size: few; D gene: -; V gene: TRBV14; J gene: TRBJ1-2; CDR3 DNA: TGTGCCAGCAGTCCTTTGACAGGACTCACTAACTATGGCTACACCTTC; CDR3 protein: CASSPLTGLTNYGYTF
clone size: few; D gene: -; V gene: TRBV3-1; J gene: TRBJ2-2; CDR3 DNA: TGTGCCAGCAGCCAAGTCGGTACCGGGGAGCTGTTTTTT; CDR3 protein: CASSQVGTGELFF
clone size: -; D gene: TRBD1; V gene: TRBV11-2; J gene: TRBJ2-7; CDR3 DNA: TGTGCCAGCAGCTTAGTTTATGGGACAGGATCCTACGAGCAGTACTTC; CDR3 protein: CASSLVYGTGSYEQYF
clone size: -; D gene: TRBD2; V gene: TRBV12-3/TRBV12-4; J gene: TRBJ2-7; CDR3 DNA: TGTGCCAGCAGCAAGGGACTAGCGTTTGGGTCCTACGAGCAGTACTTC; CDR3 protein: CASSKGLAFGSYEQYF
clone size: -; D gene: -; V gene: TRBV5-1; J gene: TRBJ2-1; CDR3 DNA: TGCGCCAGCAGCTTGGGAGGGGGAAGGTCCTACAATGAGCAGTTCTTC; CDR3 protein: CASSLGGGRSYNEQFF
clone size: many; D gene: -; V gene: TRBV5-1; J gene: TRBJ2-5; CDR3 DNA: TGTGCCAGCAGCTTAGACAGAGGCCAAGAGACCCAGTACTTC; CDR3 protein: CASSLDRGQETQYF
clone size: many; D gene: -; V gene: TRBV7-9; J gene: TRBJ1-2; CDR3 DNA: TGTGCCAGCTCAATTTCCGGGACCGCGGCTAACTATGGCTACACCTTC; CDR3 protein: CASSISGTAANYGYTF
clone size: -; D gene: -; V gene: TRBV5-1; J gene: TRBJ2-7; CDR3 DNA: TGCGCCAGCAGCTTGGACACCACCCGTACAGAGCAGTACTTC; CDR3 protein: CASSLDTTRTEQYF
clone size: -; D gene: -; V gene: TRBV6-1; J gene: TRBJ2-7; CDR3 DNA: TGTGCCAGCAAAAGGGGGGCATACCCCTCCTACGAGCAGTACTTC; CDR3 protein: CASKRGAYPSYEQYF
clone size: -; D gene: -; V gene: TRBV4-2; J gene: TRBJ2-3; CDR3 DNA: TGTGCCAGCAGACAAGTCGGGGTTTCAGCCTCAGATACGCAGTATTTT; CDR3 protein: CASRQVGVSASDTQYF
clone size: -; D gene: -; V gene: TRBV4-1; J gene: TRBJ1-4; CDR3 DNA: TGCGCCAGCAGCCAAGGGCTCCGGGACGATGAAAAACTGTTTTTT; CDR3 protein: CASSQGLRDDEKLFF
clone size: few; D gene: -; V gene: TRBV12-3/TRBV12-4; J gene: TRBJ1-2; CDR3 DNA: TGTGCCAGCAGTTTAAACGTGGCCCACTATGGCTACACCTTC; CDR3 protein: CASSLNVAHYGYTF